This entry features one T cell receptor beta chain sequence. Only one count was recorded for this clone. Its recognized antigen is unknown. Per-nucleotide qualities are absent, and no much larger clonotype sits a single base away. The CDR1 and CDR2 encoded by the germline V gene are SQVTM and ANQGSEA. Counted from cysteine to phenylalanine, this CDR3 has 12 amino acids. Just CDR3 DNA is preserved here, 36 bases in frame from base 1. V sheds 7 bases and J sheds 1 base, leaving 10 bases between their ends. The first patient joined ICON in the first half of 2016, and enrollment wrapped up when the last patient was enrolled in late 2018. A subcohort of some 76 patients provided fresh tumor and matched uninvolved tissue for in-depth immune analyses, with TCR sequencing among those analyses. DNA for TCR sequencing was isolated from bulk tissue, and no cell sorting was done. This specimen comes from a study of tumor-infiltrating lymphocytes in localized non-small cell lung cancer (dated by TCRdb to the early 2020s). About the full investigation: The cohort included patients whose samples were collected after neoadjuvant chemotherapy, as well as both smokers and never-smokers and several histologies. From each patient came resected tumor tissue plus uninvolved lung tissue from that same patient, and the uninvolved lung tissue was described as non-adjacent to the tumor. The same patients underwent several integrated assays, with TCR sequencing performed together with flow cytometry, multiplex immunofluorescence, RNA-seq, exome sequencing and proteomics. The overall ICON cohort was composed of some 160 surgical patients with localized non-small cell lung cancer whose tumors were resected. A total of 55 or so patients were included in the paired tumor versus uninvolved lung comparison of immunoSEQ T-cell fraction.

Overall study outcomes, separate from this receptor: TCR-derived T-cell fraction did not differ between the flow cytometry-defined immunotypes IM1 (good prognosis) and IM2 (poor prognosis). No association of tumor T-cell fraction from TCR sequencing with recurrence-free survival was found (p = 0.61). Because different assays used different pieces of the same tissue, intratumor heterogeneity could not be separated from technical variation. Assay coverage differed among patients according to how much tissue was available, so only a subset of the cohort had TCR sequencing. Higher T cell infiltration in tumors than in uninvolved lung tissue was supported by TCRbeta sequencing, consistent with immunofluorescence CD3 counts.

The T-cell fraction in tumor and uninvolved lung tissue was obtained from TCR sequencing using the immunoSEQ assay. The authors' analysis ran thus. To analyze survival, patients were divided into a high T-cell fraction group (upper tertile) and a low T-cell fraction group (lower two tertiles), and the two groups were compared using a log-rank test. A signed-rank test was used to check for differences in T-cell fraction between paired tumor and uninvolved lung. TCRdb took this table from immuneACCESS and kept in-frame rearrangements with V and J called. Such tables lack part of the clones; where checked against another copy, unresolved V genes explain under half of the gap, and the rest is unexplained. V, J and clone size derive from that table, while D and trimming were established from the DNA sequence. The sample table lists approximately 13,000 clones, approximately 79% of them with a count of one. The ten biggest clones cover around 12% of the sample.

The specimen was lung tumor tissue. This receptor was obtained from a human donor with non-small cell lung cancer. The receptor chain draws on TRBV29-1 and TRBJ1-1, and perhaps TRBD1 as D gene, on 5 matching bases. The bases read TGCAGCGGCTCCACAGGGAACACTGAAGCTTTCTTT. The resulting protein is CSGSTGNTEAFF.